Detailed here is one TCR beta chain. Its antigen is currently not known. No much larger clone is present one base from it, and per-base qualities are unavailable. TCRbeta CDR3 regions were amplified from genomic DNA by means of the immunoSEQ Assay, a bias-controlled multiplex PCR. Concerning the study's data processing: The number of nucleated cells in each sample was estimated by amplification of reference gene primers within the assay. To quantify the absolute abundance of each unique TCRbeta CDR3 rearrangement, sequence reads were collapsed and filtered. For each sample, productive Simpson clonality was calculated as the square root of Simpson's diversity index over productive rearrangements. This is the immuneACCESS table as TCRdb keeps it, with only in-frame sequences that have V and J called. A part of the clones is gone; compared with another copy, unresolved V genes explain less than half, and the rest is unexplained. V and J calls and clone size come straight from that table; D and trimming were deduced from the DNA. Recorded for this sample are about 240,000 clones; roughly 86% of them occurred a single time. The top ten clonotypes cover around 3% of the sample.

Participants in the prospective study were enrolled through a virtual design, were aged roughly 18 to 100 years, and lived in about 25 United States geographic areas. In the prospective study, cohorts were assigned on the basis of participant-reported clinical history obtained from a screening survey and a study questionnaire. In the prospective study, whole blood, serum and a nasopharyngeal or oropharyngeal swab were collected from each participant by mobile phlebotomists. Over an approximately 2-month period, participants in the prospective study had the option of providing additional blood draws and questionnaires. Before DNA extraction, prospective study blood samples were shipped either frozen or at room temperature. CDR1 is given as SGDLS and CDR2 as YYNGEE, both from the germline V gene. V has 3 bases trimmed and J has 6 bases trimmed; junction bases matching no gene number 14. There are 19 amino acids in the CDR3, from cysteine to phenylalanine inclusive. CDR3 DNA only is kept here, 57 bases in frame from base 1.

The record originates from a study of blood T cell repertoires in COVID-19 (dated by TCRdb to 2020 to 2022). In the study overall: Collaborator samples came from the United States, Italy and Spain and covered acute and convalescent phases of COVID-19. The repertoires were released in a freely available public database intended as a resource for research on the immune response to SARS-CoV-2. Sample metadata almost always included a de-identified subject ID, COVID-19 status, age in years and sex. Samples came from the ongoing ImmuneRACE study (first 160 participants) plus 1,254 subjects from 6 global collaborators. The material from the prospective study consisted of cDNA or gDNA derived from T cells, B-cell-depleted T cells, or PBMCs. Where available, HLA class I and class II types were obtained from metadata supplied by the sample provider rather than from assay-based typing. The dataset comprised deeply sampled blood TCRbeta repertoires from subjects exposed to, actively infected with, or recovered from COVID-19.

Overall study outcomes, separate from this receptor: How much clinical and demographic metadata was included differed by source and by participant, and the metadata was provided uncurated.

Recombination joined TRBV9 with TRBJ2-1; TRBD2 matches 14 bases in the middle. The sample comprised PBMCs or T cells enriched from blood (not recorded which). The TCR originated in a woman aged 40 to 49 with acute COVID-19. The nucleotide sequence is TGTGCCAGCAGCGACCGCAGGGGGCGCGGGACTAGCGGGAGCAATGAGCAGTTCTTC. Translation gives CASSDRRGRGTSGSNEQFF.